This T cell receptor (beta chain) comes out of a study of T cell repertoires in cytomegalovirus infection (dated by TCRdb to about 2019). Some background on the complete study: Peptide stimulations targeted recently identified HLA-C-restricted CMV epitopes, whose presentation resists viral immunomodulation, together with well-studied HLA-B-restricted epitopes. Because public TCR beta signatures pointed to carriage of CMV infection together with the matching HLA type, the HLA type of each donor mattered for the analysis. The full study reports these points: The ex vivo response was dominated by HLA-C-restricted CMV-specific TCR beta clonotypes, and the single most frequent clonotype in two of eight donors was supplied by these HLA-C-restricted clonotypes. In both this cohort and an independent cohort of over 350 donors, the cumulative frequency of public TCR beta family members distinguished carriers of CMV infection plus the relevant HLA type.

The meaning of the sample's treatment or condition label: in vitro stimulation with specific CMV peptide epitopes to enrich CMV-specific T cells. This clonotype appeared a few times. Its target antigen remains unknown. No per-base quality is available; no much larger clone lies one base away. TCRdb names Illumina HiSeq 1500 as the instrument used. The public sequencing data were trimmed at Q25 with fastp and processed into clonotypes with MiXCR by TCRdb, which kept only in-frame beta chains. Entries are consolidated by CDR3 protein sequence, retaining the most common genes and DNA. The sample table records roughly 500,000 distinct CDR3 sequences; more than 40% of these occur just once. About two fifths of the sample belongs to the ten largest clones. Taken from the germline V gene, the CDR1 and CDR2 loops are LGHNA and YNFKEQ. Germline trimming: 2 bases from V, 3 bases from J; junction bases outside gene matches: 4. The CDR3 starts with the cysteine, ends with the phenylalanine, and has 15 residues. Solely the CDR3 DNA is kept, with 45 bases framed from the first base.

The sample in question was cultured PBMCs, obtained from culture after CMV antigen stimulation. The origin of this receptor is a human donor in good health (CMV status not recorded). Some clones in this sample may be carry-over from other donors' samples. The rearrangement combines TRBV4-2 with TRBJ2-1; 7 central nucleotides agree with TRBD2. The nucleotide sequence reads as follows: TGTGCCAGCAGCCAAACCCTAGCGGTCTACAATGAGCAGTTCTTC. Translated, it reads CASSQTLAVYNEQFF.